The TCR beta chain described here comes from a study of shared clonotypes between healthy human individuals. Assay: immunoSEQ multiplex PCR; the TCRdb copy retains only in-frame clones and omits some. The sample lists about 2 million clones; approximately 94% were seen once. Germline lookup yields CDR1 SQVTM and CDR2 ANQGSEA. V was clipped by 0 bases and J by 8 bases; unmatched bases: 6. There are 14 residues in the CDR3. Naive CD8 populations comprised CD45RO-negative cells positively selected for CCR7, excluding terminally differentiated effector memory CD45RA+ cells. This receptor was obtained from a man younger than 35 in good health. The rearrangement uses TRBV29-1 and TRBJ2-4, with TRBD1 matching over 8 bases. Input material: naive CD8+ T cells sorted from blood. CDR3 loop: CSVEDVDRGDIQYF. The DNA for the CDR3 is TGCAGCGTTGAAGATGTTGACAGGGGAGACATTCAGTACTTC.